Below, one TCR beta chain is given with its context. Its target is unknown. This specimen comes from a study of cytomegalovirus exposure and HLA in healthy donors. General study findings and limits: A later analysis linked some 18,000 TCR beta sequences to HLA alleles at 0.05 false discovery rate.

The germline V gene has CDR1 SGDLS and CDR2 YYNGEE. This CDR3 has 19 residues. PCR amplification relied on 60 Vbeta primers (plus 13 Jbeta primers). Some clones are missing from TCRdb's copy, which holds only in-frame ones; the method was immunoSEQ multiplex PCR. The data show about 200,000 clones, 86% seen once. The origin of this receptor is a woman in her thirties in good health and CMV-seronegative. This sequence joins TRBV9 and TRBJ2-5; 12 nucleotides agree with TRBD2. TRBJ2-7 matches the DNA end more closely, so the J call is doubtful. Sequencing was done on a sample of PBMCs. CDR3 protein: CASSPARGTSGLASYEQYF. CDR3 sequence (DNA): TGTGCCAGCAGCCCCGCCCGAGGGACTAGCGGGTTAGCCTCCTACGAGCAGTACTTC.